This is a list of T cell receptor beta chains from one sample in a study of radiation and T cells in renal cell carcinoma. The table came from immunoSEQ multiplex PCR; TCRdb's copy has only in-frame clones and leaves some out. The sample includes approximately 70,000 clones, roughly 80% of them seen just once. The source was blood, collected from a patient whose treatment included radiotherapy and nephrectomy. These receptors were collected from a man aged 60 to 75 with renal cell carcinoma. Each CDR3 is given with its conserved first and last residue. A D gene is named only where the DNA matches it firmly. Expanded clones get a size class; other rows say once, few or many, or leave the size out.

cdr3_length: 15
clone_size: .
j_call: TRBJ1-4
d_call: TRBD1
v_call: TRBV5-1
cdr3_nt: TGCGCCAGCAGTCAGACAGGGGGAGTAAATGAAAAACTGTTTTTT
cdr3_aa: CASSQTGGVNEKLFF

cdr3_length: 14
clone_size: .
j_call: TRBJ1-5
d_call: .
v_call: TRBV15
cdr3_nt: TGTGCCACCAGCAGCAGGGAGGTCGGCCAGCCCCAGCATTTT
cdr3_aa: CATSSREVGQPQHF

cdr3_length: 16
clone_size: .
j_call: TRBJ1-5
d_call: TRBD1
v_call: TRBV5-6
cdr3_nt: TGTGCCAGCAGCCCTGGACAGGGGAGGAAGGATCAGCCCCAGCATTTT
cdr3_aa: CASSPGQGRKDQPQHF

cdr3_length: 14
clone_size: .
j_call: TRBJ1-1
d_call: .
v_call: TRBV6-6
cdr3_nt: TGTGCCAGCAGCATCGACGGACCGAACACTGAAGCTTTCTTT
cdr3_aa: CASSIDGPNTEAFF

cdr3_length: 15
clone_size: once
j_call: TRBJ2-1
d_call: .
v_call: TRBV6-5
cdr3_nt: TGTGCCAGCAGTTTCGGGAGATCCTCCTACAATGAGCAGTTCTTC
cdr3_aa: CASSFGRSSYNEQFF

cdr3_length: 15
clone_size: .
j_call: TRBJ1-2
d_call: .
v_call: TRBV7-9
cdr3_nt: TGTGCCAGCAGCTTGGTCCTGGGGGGCGCGGTGGGCTACACCTTC
cdr3_aa: CASSLVLGGAVGYTF

cdr3_length: 19
clone_size: .
j_call: TRBJ1-4
d_call: .
v_call: TRBV15
cdr3_nt: TGTGCCACCAGCAGATATCCCCCACCCTCCGCCAGGGTAGGTGAAAAACTGTTTTTT
cdr3_aa: CATSRYPPPSARVGEKLFF

cdr3_length: 16
clone_size: .
j_call: TRBJ1-3
d_call: .
v_call: TRBV9
cdr3_nt: TGTGCCAGCAGCGTATTATCCGGGCTGTCTGGAAACACCATATATTTT
cdr3_aa: CASSVLSGLSGNTIYF

cdr3_length: 18
clone_size: few
j_call: TRBJ2-3
d_call: .
v_call: TRBV4-3
cdr3_nt: TGCGCCAGCAGCCAAGAAGGGACGGGGCGGTATTGGCCGGATACGCAGTATTTT
cdr3_aa: CASSQEGTGRYWPDTQYF

cdr3_length: 14
clone_size: .
j_call: TRBJ1-1
d_call: .
v_call: TRBV13
cdr3_nt: TGTGCCAGCAATATACGAGCCAATGGGGAGTTAGCTTTCTTT
cdr3_aa: CASNIRANGELAFF

cdr3_length: 17
clone_size: few
j_call: TRBJ2-4
d_call: TRBD1
v_call: TRBV6-1
cdr3_nt: TGTGCCAGCAGTGAAGCGGATTGGGACAGCCGATCGGCCATTCAGTACTTC
cdr3_aa: CASSEADWDSRSAIQYF

cdr3_length: 15
clone_size: .
j_call: TRBJ1-1
d_call: TRBD1
v_call: TRBV15
cdr3_nt: TGTGCCACCAGCAACTTGGACAGGGAGGTCACTGAAGCTTTCTTT
cdr3_aa: CATSNLDREVTEAFF

cdr3_length: 15
clone_size: .
j_call: TRBJ2-2
d_call: .
v_call: TRBV18
cdr3_nt: TGTGCCAGCTCACCGAACAGGGAAAACACCGGGGAGCTGTTTTTT
cdr3_aa: CASSPNRENTGELFF

cdr3_length: 15
clone_size: .
j_call: TRBJ1-1
d_call: TRBD1
v_call: TRBV10-1
cdr3_nt: TGCGCCAGCTCACGGGACAGCAGCCCGGTGACTGAAGCTTTCTTT
cdr3_aa: CASSRDSSPVTEAFF

cdr3_length: 17
clone_size: .
j_call: TRBJ2-5
d_call: .
v_call: TRBV5-1
cdr3_nt: TGCGCCAGCAGCTTGGCCGGCTCCACCGGGGGCCAAGAGACCCAGTACTTC
cdr3_aa: CASSLAGSTGGQETQYF

cdr3_length: 14
clone_size: few
j_call: TRBJ1-5
d_call: .
v_call: TRBV19
cdr3_nt: TGTGCCAGTACCCCAGAGGGTAGCAATCAGCCCCAGCATTTT
cdr3_aa: CASTPEGSNQPQHF

cdr3_length: 16
clone_size: .
j_call: TRBJ2-1
d_call: TRBD2
v_call: TRBV7-7
cdr3_nt: TGTGCCAGCAGCCCTGGACTAGCGGGAGGGCTAAATGAGCAGTTCTTC
cdr3_aa: CASSPGLAGGLNEQFF

cdr3_length: 17
clone_size: .
j_call: TRBJ1-3
d_call: TRBD1
v_call: TRBV9
cdr3_nt: TGTGCCAGCAGCGTTCGGACAGGGCTGAGCTCTGGAAACACCATATATTTT
cdr3_aa: CASSVRTGLSSGNTIYF

cdr3_length: 13
clone_size: .
j_call: TRBJ2-3
d_call: .
v_call: TRBV10-3
cdr3_nt: TGTGCCATCAGTGGCAGTAGCTCAGATACGCAGTATTTT
cdr3_aa: CAISGSSSDTQYF

cdr3_length: 14
clone_size: .
j_call: TRBJ2-3
d_call: .
v_call: TRBV19
cdr3_nt: TGTGCCAGTCGTTCAACTCCTGGCACAGATACGCAGTATTTT
cdr3_aa: CASRSTPGTDTQYF

cdr3_length: 17
clone_size: .
j_call: TRBJ1-1
d_call: TRBD1
v_call: TRBV7-6
cdr3_nt: TGTGCCAGCAGCCCCCGGACAGGGGCGACGTCCCAAGGGTTAGCTTTCTTT
cdr3_aa: CASSPRTGATSQGLAFF

cdr3_length: 13
clone_size: .
j_call: TRBJ2-7
d_call: .
v_call: TRBV6-5
cdr3_nt: TGTGCCAGCAGCCCAATAGCGGTATGGCAGCAGTACTTC
cdr3_aa: CASSPIAVWQQYF

cdr3_length: 13
clone_size: .
j_call: TRBJ2-5
d_call: .
v_call: TRBV7-3
cdr3_nt: TGTGCCAGCAGCCCACCGGGAGTCGAGACCCAGTACTTC
cdr3_aa: CASSPPGVETQYF

cdr3_length: 15
clone_size: .
j_call: TRBJ2-1
d_call: .
v_call: TRBV4-3
cdr3_nt: TGCGCCAGCAGCCAACGGGGACACTCCATCAATGAGCAGTTCTTC
cdr3_aa: CASSQRGHSINEQFF

cdr3_length: 15
clone_size: .
j_call: TRBJ1-4
d_call: .
v_call: TRBV5-1
cdr3_nt: TGCGCCAGCACGATCAACGGACCTCAAAATGAAAAACTGTTTTTT
cdr3_aa: CASTINGPQNEKLFF

cdr3_length: 15
clone_size: once
j_call: TRBJ1-5
d_call: .
v_call: TRBV19
cdr3_nt: TGTGCCAGTAGAACAGGCCTAGGGGGGAATCAGCCCCAGCATTTT
cdr3_aa: CASRTGLGGNQPQHF

cdr3_length: 16
clone_size: .
j_call: TRBJ2-1
d_call: TRBD1
v_call: TRBV4-1
cdr3_nt: TGCGCCAGCAGCCAAGAAGGGGGACAGATCTACAATGAGCAGTTCTTC
cdr3_aa: CASSQEGGQIYNEQFF

cdr3_length: 13
clone_size: .
j_call: TRBJ2-1
d_call: .
v_call: TRBV19
cdr3_nt: TGTGCCAGTAGTATAGGAGGCGGGCAGGGCCAGTTCTTC
cdr3_aa: CASSIGGGQGQFF